The 18 T cell receptor beta chains reported below all come from one sample, sequenced in a study of cytomegalovirus exposure and HLA in healthy donors (dated 2017 in TCRdb). Libraries were constructed by the immunoSEQ multiplex PCR assay. For the multiplex PCR, a mixture combining 60 forward primers for TCR Vbeta segments and 13 reverse primers for TCR Jbeta segments was used. TCRdb took this table from immuneACCESS and kept in-frame rearrangements with V and J called. Such tables lack part of the clones; where checked against another copy, unresolved V genes explain under half of the gap, and the rest is unexplained. This sample lists 75,000 to 95,000 clones; 85% to 90% were detected once. The ten largest clones add up to about 2.5% of the sample. Sequences were obtained from PBMCs. These receptors came from a young man in good health and CMV-seronegative.

This chain uses TRBV6-1 with TRBJ1-5; the match to TRBD1 covers 8 bases. The V gene's germline CDR1 is MNHNS and CDR2 SASEGT. The CDR3 is 16 residues long. With V trimmed by 4 bases and J by 6 bases, 11 bases remained unmatched. The CDR3 sequence: CASSGTGTGGGQPQHF. The CDR3 bases are TGTGCCAGCAGTGGGACCGGGACAGGCGGCGGTCAGCCCCAGCATTTT.

The CDR3 here is CASSPGTSGRAETQYF. CDR3 coding DNA: TGTGCCAGTAGTCCCGGGACTAGCGGGAGGGCCGAGACCCAGTACTTC. This sequence joins TRBV19 and TRBJ2-5; 16 nucleotides agree with TRBD2. In germline, CDR1 is LNHDA, CDR2 SQIVND (reference sequence). The CDR3 is 16 amino acids. V trimming: 5 bases; J trimming: 5 bases; junction bases outside the gene matches: 5.

The rearrangement links TRBV7-7 to TRBJ2-5; a possible D gene is TRBD1 (5 bases). Germline V lookup: CDR1 SSHAT, CDR2 FNYEAQ (reference sequence). The CDR3 runs to 14 residues. Trimming removed 5 bases at V and 2 bases at J, with 12 bases between. CDR3 region: CASSPRGRQETQYF. The CDR3 DNA is TGTGCCAGCAGCCCTAGGGGCAGGCAAGAGACCCAGTACTTC.

V usage is TRBV4-1 and J usage is TRBJ2-7; 7 positions agree with TRBD1. CDR1 is MGHRA, CDR2 YSYEKL, per germline. The ends lost 0 bases at V and 3 bases at J; junction bases unmatched: 8. This CDR3 has 16 residues. The CDR3 coding sequence is TGCGCCAGCAGCCAAGATCTGTCCAGGACAGGCTACGAGCAGTACTTC. This sequence encodes CASSQDLSRTGYEQYF.

This sequence joins TRBV5-6 and TRBJ1-2; no definite D call. V lost 2 bases to trimming and J lost 2 bases, with 13 bases between them. Germline values: CDR1 SGHDT, CDR2 YYEEEE. CDR3 size: 15 residues. The CDR3 here is CASSLPRTLNYGYTF. CDR3 sequence (DNA): TGTGCCAGCAGCTTACCCAGAACATTAAACTATGGCTACACCTTC.

This clone was observed a single time. DNA of the CDR3: TGTGCCAGCAGCTTAAATCCCGGTAGCAATCAGCCCCAGCATTTT. Translation gives CASSLNPGSNQPQHF. This sequence joins TRBV7-2 and TRBJ1-5; D call uncertain. Trimming left V 2 bases short and J 0 bases short, with 8 bases between. This CDR3 has 15 amino acids. CDR1 is SGHTA, CDR2 FQGNSA, per germline. Full variable domain (outside the CDR3, taken from reference TRBV7-2 and TRBJ1-5): GAGVSQSPSNKVTEKGKDVELRCDPISGHTALYWYRQSLGQGLEFLIYFQGNSAPDKSGLPSDRFSAERTGGSVSTLTIQRTQQEDSAVYLCASSLNPGSNQPQHFGDGTRLSIL.

A few counts support this clone. The V and J genes are TRBV5-5 and TRBJ1-1; 7 bases map to TRBD1. Germline CDR1 and CDR2: SGHKS and YYEKEE (reference sequence). Trimming cost V 4 bases and J 0 bases; bases outside gene matches: 3. This CDR3 spans 14 amino acids. The CDR3 protein is CASSPGQMNTEAFF. In nucleotides, the CDR3 is TGTGCCAGCAGCCCGGGACAGATGAACACTGAAGCTTTCTTT.

The chain couples TRBV7-3 to TRBJ2-7, with a possible D match to TRBD1 (6 bases). Germline assignment: CDR1 SGHTA and CDR2 FQGTGA. The CDR3 extends over 15 amino acids. Deletions cut 5 bases from V and 2 bases from J, with 16 bases between. The CDR3 DNA is TGTGCCAGCAGCCTAGGTGGGACACAAACCTACGAGCAGTACTTC. Translation: CASSLGGTQTYEQYF.

The V and J genes are TRBV11-2 and TRBJ1-2, with a weak D call TRBD1 (6 bases). CDR3 length: 16 residues. Trimming removed 4 bases at V and 4 bases at J, with 19 bases between. Germline CDR1 reads SGHAT; CDR2 reads FQNNGV. CDR3 coding DNA: TGTGCCAGCAGCTCCTCCGGCAACAGGGCTTTCTATGGCTACACCTTC. As protein: CASSSSGNRAFYGYTF.

This chain links TRBV29-1 with TRBJ2-1, with TRBD1 as a possible D gene (6 bases). This CDR3 contains 14 residues. The V gene lost 0 bases and the J gene lost 4 bases, with 10 bases spanning the gap. The germline CDR1 and CDR2 sequences are SQVTM and ANQGSEA. CDR3 sequence: CSVEDPQGYNEQFF. Here the CDR3 DNA reads TGCAGCGTTGAAGACCCACAGGGATACAATGAGCAGTTCTTC.

V usage is TRBV9 and J usage is TRBJ1-5; no firm D call. CDR1 and CDR2 from the germline V gene are SGDLS and YYNGEE. The CDR3 totals 15 residues. V lost 3 bases and J 0 bases, leaving 10 bases between the germline ends. This chain's CDR3 is CASSASTSSNQPQHF. CDR3 bases: TGTGCCAGCAGCGCCTCGACAAGTAGCAATCAGCCCCAGCATTTT.

The V gene is TRBV19, the J gene TRBJ2-7; 13 nucleotides match TRBD2. Germline V gene lookup returns CDR1 LNHDA and CDR2 SQIVND (reference sequence). The V and J ends lost 1 base and 2 bases, in that order; junction bases with no gene match: 2. There are 16 residues in the CDR3. In DNA form, the CDR3 reads TGTGCCAGTAGTATAGGGGGACTAGCGGGGACCTACGAGCAGTACTTC. Protein product: CASSIGGLAGTYEQYF.

V and J are TRBV7-3 and TRBJ2-2; 13 bases match TRBD2. The CDR3 has 18 residues. CDR1 and CDR2 (germline): SGHTA, FQGTGA. V shed 1 base and J 5 bases; nucleotides not matched to a gene: 7. CDR3 sequence (DNA): TGTGCCAGCAGCTTAAAACCCAGGACTAGCGGGAGTACCGGGGAGCTGTTTTTT. This translates into CASSLKPRTSGSTGELFF.

This chain joins TRBV15 and TRBJ2-6; possibly TRBD1 for D (5 bases). Trimming pared 4 bases from V and 9 bases from J, leaving 19 bases between. Looked up from germline, CDR1 is LNHNV and CDR2 is YYDKDF (reference sequence). The CDR3 length is 16 residues. DNA for the CDR3: TGTGCCACCAGCATCGATCGCAGGGCACCCCACAACGTCCTGACTTTC. This codes for CATSIDRRAPHNVLTF.

The chain joins TRBV7-9 to TRBJ1-1, with TRBD1 matching 7 bases. Germline trimming cut 6 bases from V and 6 bases from J; bases unmatched to any gene: 16. The germline CDR1 and CDR2 sequences are SEHNR and FQNEAQ (reference sequence). This CDR3 spans 16 amino acids. CDR3 bases: TGTGCCAGCAGGTCGGACAGGCTAATTTCGGGGCCTGAAGCTTTCTTT. Protein product: CASRSDRLISGPEAFF.

The V gene is TRBV5-1, the J gene TRBJ2-7, with D tentatively TRBD1 (6 bases). V was pared by 4 bases and J by 6 bases, with 11 bases between. Per the germline V gene, CDR1 is SGHRS and CDR2 is YFSETQ. This CDR3 contains 12 residues. The CDR3 DNA follows: TGCGCCAGCAGCCCACAGGGTACCGAGCAGTACTTC. Its translation: CASSPQGTEQYF.

This chain uses TRBV7-9 with TRBJ2-7; D is perhaps TRBD1 (6 bases). Trimming took off 5 bases at V and 1 base at J, with 18 bases between the two ends. Germline CDR1 and CDR2: SEHNR and FQNEAQ (reference sequence). The CDR3 totals 16 residues. The DNA for the CDR3 is TGTGCCAGCAGCGCTGAGGGTCGGGACACATCCTACGAGCAGTACTTC. This sequence encodes CASSAEGRDTSYEQYF. The entire variable domain, with the rest obtained from reference TRBV7-9 and TRBJ2-7, is as follows: DTGVSQNPRHKITKRGQNVTFRCDPISEHNRLYWYRQTLGQGPEFLTYFQNEAQLEKSRLLSDRFSAERPKGSFSTLEIQRTEQGDSAMYLCASSAEGRDTSYEQYFGPGTRLTVT.

V usage is TRBV6-6 and J usage is TRBJ1-3; D not certain. V was pared by 0 bases and J by 3 bases, with 9 bases between. The V gene's germline CDR1 is MNHNY and CDR2 SVGAGI (reference sequence). CDR3 length: 15 amino acids. Here the CDR3 DNA reads TGTGCCAGCAGTTACTCGTCCGAGGGTGGAAACACCATATATTTT. Its translation: CASSYSSEGGNTIYF.